The clone carrying this T cell receptor beta chain was recorded at least ten times. The antigen is unknown. These data come from a study of T cells in Graves' hyperthyroidism and ophthalmopathy. It was RNA transcripts that yielded the amplified TCR beta CDR3 regions. Researchers ran a first-round RT-PCR on the TCR CDR3 using the HTBI primer set. TCRdb fed the multiplex PCR reads into MiXCR, producing one record per CDR3 protein. The top ten hold about an eighth of the sample, which has around 250,000 distinct CDR3 sequences, about 14% seen once. Regarding the study as a whole: Blood also showed most of the thyroid clonotypes that were expanded above 0.001.

CDR1 is SGHRS and CDR2 is YFSETQ in the germline V gene. The CDR3 loop spans 14 amino acids. Trimming took off 3 bases at V and 1 base at J, with 5 bases between the two ends. V usage is TRBV5-1 and J usage is TRBJ2-6; possibly TRBD1 or TRBD2 for D (5 bases each). This sequence was found in a woman in her thirties or forties with Graves' hyperthyroidism that later progressed to Graves' ophthalmopathy. Sequencing was performed on blood. The CDR3 protein is CASSWGSGANVLTF. In nucleotides, the CDR3 is TGCGCCAGCAGCTGGGGGTCTGGGGCCAACGTCCTGACTTTC.